A selection of T cell receptor beta chains follows, all from one sample in a study of patients and donors after allogeneic stem cell transplantation. From the RT-PCR reads, TCRdb called clonotypes with MiXCR, one entry per CDR3 protein. Altogether some 200,000 distinct CDR3 sequences are present, roughly two fifths being singletons, with the ten largest covering 25% to 35%. Material: blood, either unsorted or a sorted T cell fraction (not recorded which). The source of these receptors is a human donor who was either an allogeneic HSCT recipient or a stem cell or donor lymphocyte infusion donor (not recorded which). It is not recorded whose cells these are; they may come from a transplant donor. The CDR3 runs from the conserved cysteine through the conserved F or W. A D gene is named only where the DNA matches it firmly. The size entry is marked missing in some rows and otherwise reads once, few, many or a size class.

TRBV29-1	few	TRBJ1-1	-	TGCAGCGTGCCCGGACAGCACAGCTACACTGAAGCTTTCTTT	CSVPGQHSYTEAFF
TRBV12-3/TRBV12-4	-	TRBJ2-1	-	TGTGCCAGCAGTTTTTCGGACTTAGGTACTAATGAGCAGTTCTTC	CASSFSDLGTNEQFF
TRBV12-3/TRBV12-4	-	TRBJ1-5	-	TGTGCCAGCAGTTTAAGGGATAGCAATCAGCCCCAGCATTTT	CASSLRDSNQPQHF
TRBV4-2	few	TRBJ1-2	TRBD1	TGTGCCAGCACCGCGGGGTGGGAACAGGGGGCCAGAGGCTACACCTTC	CASTAGWEQGARGYTF
TRBV3-1	few	TRBJ1-1	-	TGTGCCAGCGCTACCAGGGGCCCTAATCCGCAAGCTTTCTTT	CASATRGPNPQAFF
TRBV5-1	few	TRBJ1-4	-	TGCGCCAGCAGCTCTGGACAGTCGGCTAATGAAAAACTGTTTTTT	CASSSGQSANEKLFF
TRBV7-8	few	TRBJ1-2	-	TGTGCCAGCAGCTCCGGCGGGAGGGAACTGTTGTATGGCTACACCTTC	CASSSGGRELLYGYTF
TRBV7-9	few	TRBJ2-7	-	TGTGCCAGCAGCTTAGAACGGAGCTACGAGCAGTACTTC	CASSLERSYEQYF
TRBV28	-	TRBJ2-5	TRBD1	TGTGCCAGCAGTCCGACAGGGAACCAAGAGACCCAGTACTTC	CASSPTGNQETQYF
TRBV20-1	-	TRBJ1-5	-	TGCAGTGCTCGACAGGTTAATCAGCCCCAGCATTTT	CSARQVNQPQHF
TRBV20-1	-	TRBJ2-7	TRBD1	TGCAGTGCTGGGACAGCAAATCTTTACGAGCAGTACTTC	CSAGTANLYEQYF
TRBV27	once	TRBJ2-1	-	TGTGCCAGCAGCCCTTCCCCCTACAATGAGCAGTTCTTC	CASSPSPYNEQFF
TRBV28	-	TRBJ2-3	-	TGTGCCTGCAGTTCCCCCAGAGCGGAGTACACAGATACGCAGTATTTT	CACSSPRAEYTDTQYF
TRBV10-2	few	TRBJ1-1	-	TGCGCCAGCGGGGACACTGAAGCTTTCTTT	CASGDTEAFF
TRBV12-3/TRBV12-4	-	TRBJ1-1	-	TGTGCCAGCAGTGACAGATTTGGACGCCGCCCTGAAGCTTTCTTT	CASSDRFGRRPEAFF
TRBV4-3	once	TRBJ1-1	-	TGCGCCAGCAGCCAAGATAGGTCCACTGAAGCTTTCTTT	CASSQDRSTEAFF
TRBV27	-	TRBJ1-2	-	TGTGCCAGCAGTAGTGGACCGTCCTATGGCTACACCTTC	CASSSGPSYGYTF
TRBV10-3	few	TRBJ2-5	TRBD2	TGTGCCATCAGTGAGTCGGGACTAGCAGCGGAGACCCAGTACTTC	CAISESGLAAETQYF
TRBV7-6	few	TRBJ2-3	TRBD1	TGTGCCAGCAGCCGACAGGGACGGAGCACAGATACGCAGTATTTT	CASSRQGRSTDTQYF
TRBV14	-	TRBJ1-1	-	TGTGCCAGCAGCCAGTGGCTCCCTATGAACACTGAAGCTTTCTTT	CASSQWLPMNTEAFF
TRBV30	few	TRBJ2-1	TRBD2	TGTGCCTCGGAAGCGGGAGCAGACAATGAGCAGTTCTTC	CASEAGADNEQFF
TRBV24-1	once	TRBJ2-2	TRBD1	TGTGCCACCAGTGATGCAGGGGGCGGTGACACCGGGGAGCTGTTTTTT	CATSDAGGGDTGELFF
TRBV6-6	few	TRBJ2-5	TRBD1	TGTGCCAGCAGTTGGGGGACAGGGGGGGAGACCCAGTACTTC	CASSWGTGGETQYF
TRBV7-9	once	TRBJ2-6	-	TGTGCCAGCAGCTTGCTAAAATCAGGGGTTGGGGCCAACGTCCTGACTTTC	CASSLLKSGVGANVLTF
TRBV30	few	TRBJ2-7	TRBD1	TGTGCCTGGAGGGTATCCGGGACAGGGTCCTACGAGCAGTACTTC	CAWRVSGTGSYEQYF
TRBV4-2	-	TRBJ1-1	TRBD1	TGTGCCAGCAGCCAACCGACAGGGGGCTTCACTGAAGCTTTCTTT	CASSQPTGGFTEAFF
TRBV9	-	TRBJ1-3	-	TGTGCCAGCAGCGTAGATGACATACTATCTGGAAACACCATATATTTT	CASSVDDILSGNTIYF
TRBV7-6	few	TRBJ2-2	-	TGTGCCAGCAGCTTAGAGGGGAACACCGGGGAGCTGTTTTTT	CASSLEGNTGELFF
TRBV5-1	many	TRBJ1-2	-	TGCGCCAGCAGCTTACAGACACTGAACTATGGCTACACCTTC	CASSLQTLNYGYTF
TRBV7-9	-	TRBJ1-1	TRBD1	TGTGCCAGCAGCCGTGAAGATCCAGGGGGCAAAGCTTTCTTT	CASSREDPGGKAFF
TRBV28	-	TRBJ2-7	TRBD2	TGTGCCAGCAGCTACCCGGGACTAGTAGGTGAGCAGTACTTC	CASSYPGLVGEQYF
TRBV29-1	-	TRBJ2-5	-	TGCAGCGTTGAACCCGGAAGCCAAGAGACCCAGTACTTC	CSVEPGSQETQYF
TRBV27	-	TRBJ1-1	TRBD1	TGTGCCAGTCGACAGGGGGGCACTGAAGCTTTCTTT	CASRQGGTEAFF
TRBV30	-	TRBJ2-1	-	TGTGCCTGGAGTGTACAACTCTATGAGCAGTTCTTC	CAWSVQLYEQFF
TRBV7-2	once	TRBJ2-5	TRBD2	TGTGCCAGCAGCGCCCGTCCGGGACTAGCGGGAGATCGGCAAGAGACCCAGTACTTC	CASSARPGLAGDRQETQYF
TRBV2	many	TRBJ1-1	-	TGTGCCAGCAGTTACACTGAAGCTTTCTTT	CASSYTEAFF
TRBV14	-	TRBJ1-2	-	TGTGCCAGCAGCCAAGGGACAGCCTTCTATGGCTACACCTTC	CASSQGTAFYGYTF
TRBV6-2/TRBV6-3	-	TRBJ2-1	-	TGTGCCAGCACCCTTACCACTACAAACAATGAGCAGTTCTTC	CASTLTTTNNEQFF
TRBV12-3/TRBV12-4	few	TRBJ2-1	TRBD2	TGTGCCAGCACCTCTAGCGGGAGCGGTCGTAATGAGCAGTTCTTC	CASTSSGSGRNEQFF
TRBV16	-	TRBJ1-5	-	TGTGCCAGCAGCCGACAGACATCGGGCAATCAGCCCCAGCATTTT	CASSRQTSGNQPQHF
TRBV4-2	few	TRBJ1-1	-	TGTGCCAGCAGCCAAGTTGAGGGTCACACTGAAGCTTTCTTT	CASSQVEGHTEAFF
TRBV30	few	TRBJ2-1	TRBD1	TGTGCCTGGAGCCCTCCGGACAGGGACGGCAATGAGCAGTTCTTC	CAWSPPDRDGNEQFF
TRBV5-1	-	TRBJ2-1	TRBD2	TGCGCCAGCAGCCTAGCGGGAGTCGCCTACAATGAGCAGTTCTTC	CASSLAGVAYNEQFF
TRBV6-5	-	TRBJ1-1	-	TGTGCCAGCAGTTACCGAGGGGAGGGGAACACTGAAGCTTTCTTT	CASSYRGEGNTEAFF
TRBV6-2/TRBV6-3	few	TRBJ1-1	-	TGTGCCAGCAGTTACACTGACAGATCGAACACTGAAGCTTTCTTT	CASSYTDRSNTEAFF
TRBV10-3	many	TRBJ1-2	-	TGTGCCACCACCCTGAGTTGGGAGGGCAACTATGGCTACACCTTC	CATTLSWEGNYGYTF
TRBV29-1	few	TRBJ2-1	TRBD2	TGCAGCGGCGGGAGCGTCAATGAGCAGTTCTTC	CSGGSVNEQFF
TRBV28	-	TRBJ2-7	TRBD1	TGTGCCAGCAGTCCTGACAGGGCTGAGCAGTACTTC	CASSPDRAEQYF
TRBV4-2	few	TRBJ2-1	-	TGTGCCAGCAGCCAAGATCAGTATGCCTTCAGCTCCTACAATGAGCAGTTCTTC	CASSQDQYAFSSYNEQFF
TRBV7-2	-	TRBJ1-2	-	TGTGCCAGCAGCTTAGCGAACAGCCGCTATGGCTACACCTTC	CASSLANSRYGYTF
TRBV14	-	TRBJ1-1	TRBD1	TGTGCCAGCAGCCAAGGGGCGGGACAGCTGAACACTGAAGCTTTCTTT	CASSQGAGQLNTEAFF